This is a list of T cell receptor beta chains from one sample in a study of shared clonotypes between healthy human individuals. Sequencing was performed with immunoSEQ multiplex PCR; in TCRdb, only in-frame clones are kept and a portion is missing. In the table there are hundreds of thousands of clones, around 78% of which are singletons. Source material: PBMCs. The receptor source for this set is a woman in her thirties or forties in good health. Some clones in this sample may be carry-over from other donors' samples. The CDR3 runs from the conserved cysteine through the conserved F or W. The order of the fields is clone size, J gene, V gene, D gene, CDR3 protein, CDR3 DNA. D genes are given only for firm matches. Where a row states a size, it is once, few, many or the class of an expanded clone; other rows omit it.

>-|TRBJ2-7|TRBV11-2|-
CASSSPRLLGEQYF
TGTGCCAGCAGCTCCCCCAGGCTCCTCGGCGAGCAGTACTTC
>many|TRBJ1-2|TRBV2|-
CASRVSPYGYTF
TGTGCCAGCAGGGTCAGCCCTTATGGCTACACCTTC
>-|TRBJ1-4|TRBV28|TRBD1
CASLGQGAGNEKLFF
TGTGCCAGCCTGGGGCAGGGGGCTGGAAATGAAAAACTGTTTTTT
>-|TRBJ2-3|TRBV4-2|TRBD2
CASSQNAGVGGTQYF
TGTGCCAGCAGCCAAAACGCGGGAGTCGGTGGTACGCAGTATTTT
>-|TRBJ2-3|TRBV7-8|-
CASSPRQQRVADTQYF
TGTGCCAGCAGCCCCAGGCAGCAGCGGGTCGCAGATACGCAGTATTTT
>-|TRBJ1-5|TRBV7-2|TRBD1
CASSPQTGGKNQPQHF
TGTGCCAGCAGCCCCCAGACAGGGGGGAAGAATCAGCCCCAGCATTTT
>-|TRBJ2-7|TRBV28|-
CASRPSRNEQYF
TGTGCCAGCCGACCCAGCCGGAACGAGCAGTACTTC
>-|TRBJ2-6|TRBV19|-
CASRPGAGGANVLTF
TGTGCCAGTAGACCCGGAGCGGGTGGGGCCAACGTCCTGACTTTC
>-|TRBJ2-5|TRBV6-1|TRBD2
CASSEEAASGRARDF
TGTGCCAGCAGTGAAGAGGCGGCTAGCGGGAGGGCCAGGGACTTC
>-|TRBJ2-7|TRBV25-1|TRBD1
CASSDPSGTGGYEQYF
TGTGCCAGCAGTGACCCCTCCGGGACAGGGGGCTACGAGCAGTACTTC
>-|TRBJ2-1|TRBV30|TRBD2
CAWSVTSGRKAGEFF
TGTGCCTGGAGTGTTACTAGCGGGAGAAAGGCCGGGGAGTTCTTC
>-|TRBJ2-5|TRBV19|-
CATSRGRSETQYF
TGTGCCACGTCCAGGGGGAGGTCGGAGACCCAGTACTTC
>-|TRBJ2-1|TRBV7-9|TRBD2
CASSSVTAGAYNEQFF
TGTGCCAGCAGCTCCGTAACAGCGGGAGCCTACAATGAGCAGTTCTTC
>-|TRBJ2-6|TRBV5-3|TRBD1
CARSNGQVSPWYSGANVLTF
TGTGCCAGAAGCAACGGACAGGTCTCGCCTTGGTACTCTGGGGCCAACGTCCTGACTTTC